This T cell receptor beta chain was captured in a study of cytotoxic CD8 clonotypes in ibrutinib-treated CLL. Study-level information: Response was recorded as partial in 24 patients and complete in 2; at median around 68 months, approximately 14 remained remitted and approximately twelve had progressed.

Study-wide findings and caveats: For progressing versus sustained-remission patients, sampling times were not the same. Stable or contracted on treatment, public clonotypes were also uncommon.

The table came from immunoSEQ multiplex PCR; TCRdb's copy has only in-frame clones and leaves some out. Of 55,000 to 80,000 clones listed, approximately 57% are singletons. The CDR3 is 18 residues long. The trim removed 0 bases at V and 8 bases at J, leaving 18 bases unmatched. Per germline, CDR1 MGHRA and CDR2 YSYEKL. In the case of this clone: Its specificity is not known.

The TCR sequence derives from a human donor with chronic lymphocytic leukemia. The sequencing here drew on PBMCs, taken after 12 months of ibrutinib treatment. The gene calls are TRBV4-1 and TRBJ1-2, with TRBD1 identical over 7 bases. The CDR3 nucleotides read TGCGCCAGCAGCCAAGATTTGGGCCGGGCAGGGGGGATTTTGGGCTACACCTTC. This gives the protein CASSQDLGRAGGILGYTF.